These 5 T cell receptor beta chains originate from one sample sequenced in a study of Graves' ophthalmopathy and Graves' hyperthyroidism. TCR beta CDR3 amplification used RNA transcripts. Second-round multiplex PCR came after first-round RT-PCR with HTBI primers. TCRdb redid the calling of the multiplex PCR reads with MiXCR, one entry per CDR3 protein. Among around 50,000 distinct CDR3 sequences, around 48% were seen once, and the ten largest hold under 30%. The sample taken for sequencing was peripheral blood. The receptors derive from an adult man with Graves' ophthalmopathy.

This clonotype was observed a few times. The CDR3 loop reads CASSLAGGGTDTQYF. The CDR3 nucleotides are TGCGCCAGCAGCTTAGCGGGAGGAGGCACAGATACGCAGTATTTT. J is TRBJ2-3 and V is TRBV5-1; 9 bases align to TRBD2. Unmatched junction bases numbered 2, after V lost 2 bases and J lost 1 base. The CDR3 runs to 15 residues. Per the germline V gene, CDR1 is SGHRS and CDR2 is YFSETQ.

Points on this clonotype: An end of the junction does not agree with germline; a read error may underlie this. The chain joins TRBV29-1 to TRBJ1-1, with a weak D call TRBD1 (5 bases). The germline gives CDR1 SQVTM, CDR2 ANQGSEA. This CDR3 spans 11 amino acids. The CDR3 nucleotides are TGCAGCGGACAGAACGGGTATCGGCCTATCTTT. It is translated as CSGQNGYRPIF.

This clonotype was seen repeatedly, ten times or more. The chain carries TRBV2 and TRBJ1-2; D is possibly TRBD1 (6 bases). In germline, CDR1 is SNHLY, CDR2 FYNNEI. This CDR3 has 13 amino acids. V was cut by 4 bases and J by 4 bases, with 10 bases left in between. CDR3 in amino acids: CASSAGTSYGYTF. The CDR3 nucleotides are TGTGCCAGCAGTGCGGGGACATCCTATGGCTACACCTTC. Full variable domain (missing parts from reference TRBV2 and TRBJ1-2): EPEVTQTPSHQVTQMGQEVILRCVPISNHLYFYWYRQILGQKVEFLVSFYNNEISEKSEIFDDQFSVERPDGSNFTLKIRSTKLEDSAMYFCASSAGTSYGYTFGSGTRLTVV.

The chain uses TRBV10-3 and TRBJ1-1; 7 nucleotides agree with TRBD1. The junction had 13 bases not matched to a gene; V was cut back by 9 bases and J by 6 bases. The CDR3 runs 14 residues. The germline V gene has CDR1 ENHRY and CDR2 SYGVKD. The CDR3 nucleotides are TGTGCCATTAAAAGGACAGGACAGTTCTCTGAAGCTTTCTTT. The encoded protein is CAIKRTGQFSEAFF.

The CDR3 DNA reads TGCAGTGCCCGCTCGGACGCACTGGGGGGAAAACTGTTTTTT. Translation gives CSARSDALGGKLFF. The chain employs TRBV20-1 and TRBJ1-4; TRBD1 is a possible D gene (5 bases). Germline loops: CDR1 DFQATT, CDR2 SNEGSKA (reference sequence). Trimming removed 6 bases at V and 10 bases at J, with 21 bases between. The CDR3 consists of 14 residues.